This TCR beta chain emerged from a study of blood T cell repertoires in COVID-19. Study-level background: From T cells, B-cell-depleted T cells, or PBMCs came the material, which was cDNA or gDNA.

The germline gives CDR1 SNHLY, CDR2 FYNNEI. Unmatched junction bases numbered 7, after V lost 7 bases and J lost 13 bases. The CDR3 totals 12 residues. Per the authors' pipeline: For nucleated cells, counts were estimated from reference gene primer amplification. Produced via immunoSEQ multiplex PCR; TCRdb's table is partial and in-frame only. V and J calls and clone size are those listed in that table; D and trimming were worked out from the DNA. The sample carries 200,000 to 300,000 clones, approximately 84% recorded once. The sequenced sample was peripheral blood. This sequence originates from a human donor in a cohort sampled during active COVID-19. The genes are TRBV2 and TRBJ2-1, with 10 bases identical to TRBD1. This CDR3 reads CASTMDRGGQFF. The CDR3 coding sequence is TGTGCCAGCACTATGGACAGGGGGGGACAGTTCTTC.